Here is one T cell receptor beta chain with its context. The antigen is unknown. This sample was taken from a study of vaccination and CD4 T cells after COVID-19. Study context: Median time from COVID diagnosis to post-COVID sampling was 100 to 130 days (35 to 161). Median time from second vaccine dose to sampling was approximately 69 days (14 to 241).

The CDR3 is 14 residues long. The V end lost 0 bases, the J end lost 5 bases, and 10 bases lay between the germline ends. The germline CDR1 and CDR2 sequences are MGHDK and SYGVNS. Oncomine TCR Beta short-read sequencing was applied to DNA from cultured CD4+ T cells. Cultured CD4+ T cells yielded the extracted genomic DNA. TCRdb independently ran MiXCR on the PCR reads; one entry per CDR3 protein. The data show about 11,000 distinct CDR3 sequences, with over 60% seen just once and approximately 7.7% held by the top ten. The sample's treatment: approximately nine-day PBMC culture with coronavirus spike peptide pools or control peptides (ViraFEST assay).

Specimen: CD4+ T cells from blood, cultured in vitro. The source of this sequence is a human donor who had recovered from COVID-19. The V call is TRBV25-1, the J call TRBJ2-5; D is unresolved. CDR3 loop: CASSEYSPGETQYF. In DNA, the CDR3 is TGTGCCAGCAGTGAATATAGTCCCGGGGAGACCCAGTACTTC.